What follows are 12 T cell receptor beta chains derived from one specimen sequenced in a study of OX40 agonist ivuxolimab in advanced cancers. The library was obtained by the immunoSEQ multiplex PCR assay. TCRdb carries this immuneACCESS record with in-frame sequences only. Its versions omit some clonotypes, under half of them owing to an unresolved V gene in the studies checked, with the rest unexplained. The sample table shows about 65,000 clones, and roughly 90% are seen once. 0.85% to 1.2% of the sample is in the top ten clones. The sequenced sample was CD4+ or CD8+ T cells sorted from blood, obtained in a trial of the OX40 agonist ivuxolimab. The receptors here all came from an adult with an advanced solid tumor such as melanoma, head and neck, liver or kidney cancer.

The chain recombines TRBV5-1 with TRBJ1-6; the D is unclear. The V and J ends lost 0 bases and 5 bases respectively, with 6 bases between them. Germline CDR1 SGHRS, CDR2 YFSETQ. This CDR3 contains 14 residues. CDR3 residues: CASSLGQDNSPLHF. For the CDR3, the DNA is TGCGCCAGCAGCTTGGGACAAGATAATTCACCCCTCCACTTT.

This chain uses TRBV6-5 with TRBJ1-1, with D maybe TRBD1 (6 bases). V lost 6 bases and J lost 5, with 13 bases in between. The germline gives CDR1 MNHEY, CDR2 SVGAGI. This CDR3 has 13 amino acids. The CDR3 region is CASRTGSLTEAFF. CDR3 nucleotide sequence: TGTGCCAGCAGAACAGGGTCGTTAACTGAAGCTTTCTTT.

The chain's CDR3 is CSVEPGQGSGANTGELFF. In DNA form, the CDR3 reads TGCAGCGTTGAACCGGGACAGGGAAGTGGGGCGAACACCGGGGAGCTGTTTTTT. The J gene is TRBJ2-2, the V gene TRBV29-1; 9 bases are shared with TRBD1. The junction had 10 bases not matched to a gene; V was cut back by 2 bases and J by 0 bases. There are 18 residues in the CDR3. Germline values: CDR1 SQVTM, CDR2 ANQGSEA.

The chain employs TRBV12-5 and TRBJ1-2; 10 nucleotides line up with TRBD1. Per germline, CDR1 LGHNT and CDR2 FRNRAP. Losses at the gene ends were 0 bases for V and 5 bases for J; bases not matched to a gene: 6. The CDR3 is 16 amino acids. CDR3 in amino acids: CASGLVRDRGSYGYTF. The CDR3 DNA follows: TGTGCTAGTGGTTTGGTCCGGGACAGGGGCAGTTATGGCTACACCTTC.

This rearrangement joins TRBV11-2 to TRBJ1-1, with D tentatively TRBD1 (5 bases). Deletions cut 1 base from V and 4 bases from J, with 19 bases between. Germline values: CDR1 SGHAT, CDR2 FQNNGV. The CDR3 spans 17 residues. DNA of the CDR3: TGTGCCAGCAGCTTAGGGTTTGCTGGGGGGGGAAGCACTGAAGCTTTCTTT. It encodes CASSLGFAGGGSTEAFF. The full variable domain, rest sourced from reference TRBV11-2 and TRBJ1-1, is EAGVAQSPRYKIIEKRQSVAFWCNPISGHATLYWYQQILGQGPKLLIQFQNNGVVDDSQLPKDRFSAERLKGVDSTLKIQPAKLEDSAVYLCASSLGFAGGGSTEAFFGQGTRLTVV.

The chain's CDR3 is CASRRAVQETQYF. DNA of the CDR3: TGTGCCAGTAGGAGGGCCGTCCAAGAGACCCAGTACTTC. This sequence joins TRBV19 and TRBJ2-5, with D tentatively TRBD2 (5 bases). Trimming pared 6 bases from V and 1 base from J, leaving 9 bases between. CDR3 size: 13 residues. Per germline, CDR1 LNHDA and CDR2 SQIVND (reference sequence). Full variable domain (remainder filled in from reference TRBV19 and TRBJ2-5): DGGITQSPKYLFRKEGQNVTLSCEQNLNHDAMYWYRQDPGQGLRLIYYSQIVNDFQKGDIAEGYSVSREKKESFPLTVTSAQKNPTAFYLCASRRAVQETQYFGPGTRLLVL.

The chain's CDR3 is CASSLLGGTGELFF. DNA of the CDR3: TGCGCCAGCAGCTTGTTGGGGGGCACCGGGGAGCTGTTTTTT. This chain joins TRBV5-1 and TRBJ2-2; tentatively, D is TRBD2 (6 bases). The CDR3 contains 14 residues. Per germline, CDR1 SGHRS and CDR2 YFSETQ. Trimming took off 1 base at V and 4 bases at J, with 8 bases between the two ends.

The rearrangement joins TRBV5-1 to TRBJ1-4, with 7 positions matching TRBD1. The CDR3 is 15 residues long. Germline CDR1 reads SGHRS; CDR2 reads YFSETQ. V lost 1 base, J lost 5 bases, and 5 bases stayed unmatched. This CDR3 reads CASSLTGARNEKLFF. The CDR3 DNA sequence: TGCGCCAGCAGCTTGACAGGGGCACGCAATGAAAAACTGTTTTTT.

The V call is TRBV5-1, the J call TRBJ1-2; D is undetermined. Trimming removed 1 base from V and 3 bases from J, with 7 bases in between. This CDR3 spans 13 amino acids. Germline CDR1 SGHRS, CDR2 YFSETQ. The CDR3 DNA is TGCGCCAGCAGCTTGAGTGGGGACTATGGCTACACCTTC. Residues: CASSLSGDYGYTF.

The chain employs TRBV5-1 and TRBJ1-3, with D perhaps TRBD1 (5 bases). Trimming took 2 bases from V and 0 from J, leaving 9 bases between them. There are 15 residues in the CDR3. Germline CDR1 and CDR2: SGHRS and YFSETQ. This CDR3 is CASSFDRPSGNTIYF. CDR3 nucleotides: TGCGCCAGCAGCTTCGACAGACCCTCTGGAAACACCATATATTTT.

The rearrangement links TRBV5-5 to TRBJ1-2; no clear D gene. Trimming removed 2 bases from V and 7 bases from J, with 18 bases in between. Germline loops: CDR1 SGHKS, CDR2 YYEKEE (reference sequence). The CDR3 has 15 residues. The CDR3 spells CASSFSPRPNFGYTF. The CDR3 DNA follows: TGTGCCAGCAGCTTTTCTCCCCGGCCCAATTTTGGCTACACCTTC.

The genes are TRBV4-1 and TRBJ2-2, with D perhaps TRBD1 (5 bases). The CDR3 loop spans 16 amino acids. V was shortened by 1 base and J by 3 bases, with 12 bases between the two germline ends. Germline assignment: CDR1 MGHRA and CDR2 YSYEKL. The CDR3 spells CASSQGITGYTGELFF. CDR3 sequence (DNA): TGCGCCAGCAGCCAAGGAATTACAGGCTACACCGGGGAGCTGTTTTTT.